The 6 T cell receptor beta chains reported below all come from one sample, sequenced in a study of blood T cells in healthy people across ages. A sample-barcoded 5' primer and a J-beta primer mix were used in a second PCR of about 7 to 12 cycles. TCRdb passed the 5' RACE reads through MiXCR, listing each CDR3 protein once. The sample carries some 560,000 distinct CDR3 sequences, about 28% recorded once. In addition, the sample was reused for a study of T cells of mothers and their children.

Sequenced: blood. The receptor source for this set is a boy between 2 and 10 years old in good health.

The DNA for the CDR3 is TGTGCCAGCAGTTTAAAGGCTTTCACCGGGGAGCTGTTTTTT. Its translation is CASSLKAFTGELFF. This rearrangement joins TRBV12-3 or TRBV12-4 to TRBJ2-2, with no clear D. The CDR3 runs to 14 residues. Trimming shortened V by 2 bases and J by 4 bases, and 8 bases separated the two germline ends.

A remark on this clonotype: One junction end disagrees with the germline gene, perhaps due to a read error. The V call is TRBV11-2, the J call TRBJ2-1; TRBD2 is a possible D gene (7 bases). The CDR3 extends over 15 amino acids. Germline CDR1 and CDR2: SGHAT and FQNNGV. The CDR3 loop is CASRLGGGRGNEQFF. The CDR3 DNA is TGTGCCAGCAGATTAGGGGGGGGCCGTGGCAATGAGCAGTTCTTC.

J is TRBJ1-2 and V is TRBV7-9; D is undetermined. CDR3 length: 14 amino acids. The germline V and J ends were trimmed by 4 bases and 7 bases, with 16 bases remaining between them. CDR1 SEHNR and CDR2 FQNEAQ come from the germline V gene (reference sequence). The CDR3 DNA is TGTGCCAGCAGCTACCTTCGGGGTTCTGCTGGCTACACCTTC. It encodes CASSYLRGSAGYTF.

V and J are TRBV7-2 and TRBJ1-1; possible D gene TRBD1, 5 bases. CDR3 length equals 18 residues. Trimming took off 3 bases at V and 1 base at J, with 21 bases between the two ends. CDR1 and CDR2 from the germline V gene are SGHTA and FQGNSA. Here the CDR3 DNA reads TGTGCCAGCAGCTTGGGTCGCCCGGGGGTGAGGAAGAACACTGAAGCTTTCTTT. It is translated as CASSLGRPGVRKNTEAFF.

This sequence joins TRBV5-4 and TRBJ2-5, with 8 bases matching TRBD2. V shed 4 bases, J shed 2 bases, and the junction held 7 bases outside the gene matches. The germline V gene encodes CDR1 SGHNT and CDR2 YYREEE (reference sequence). The CDR3 has 15 amino acids. This CDR3 is CASSPRRGDQETQYF. The CDR3 bases are TGTGCCAGCAGCCCTCGGCGGGGGGATCAAGAGACCCAGTACTTC.

The rearrangement joins TRBV10-3 to TRBJ2-1; the D gene is possibly TRBD1 (6 bases). V was shortened by 5 bases and J by 0 bases, with 11 bases between the two germline ends. This CDR3 is 15 amino acids long. Looked up from germline, CDR1 is ENHRY and CDR2 is SYGVKD. CDR3 sequence (DNA): TGTGCCATCAGTCGGACAGACAGCTCCTACAATGAGCAGTTCTTC. Its protein product is CAISRTDSSYNEQFF.